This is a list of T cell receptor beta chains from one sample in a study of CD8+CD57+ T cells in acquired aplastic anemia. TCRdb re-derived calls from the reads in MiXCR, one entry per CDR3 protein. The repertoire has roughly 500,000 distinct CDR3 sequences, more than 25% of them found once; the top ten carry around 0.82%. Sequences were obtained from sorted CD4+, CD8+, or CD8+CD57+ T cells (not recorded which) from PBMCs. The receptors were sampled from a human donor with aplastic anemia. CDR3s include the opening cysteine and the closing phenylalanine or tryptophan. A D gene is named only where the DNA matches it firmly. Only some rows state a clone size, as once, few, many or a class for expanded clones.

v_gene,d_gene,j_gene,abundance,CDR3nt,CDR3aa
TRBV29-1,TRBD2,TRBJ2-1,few,TGCAGCGTTGAATTACTAGCGGAAAAATACAATGAGCAGTTCTTC,CSVELLAEKYNEQFF
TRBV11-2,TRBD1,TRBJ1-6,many,TGTGCCAGCAGCCCTCACGACAGGGGAAATAATTCACCCCTCCACTTT,CASSPHDRGNNSPLHF
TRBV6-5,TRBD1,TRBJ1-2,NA,TGTGCCAGCAGCTATCCTCGGCAGGGGGCTCTAGCCTATGGCTACACCTTC,CASSYPRQGALAYGYTF
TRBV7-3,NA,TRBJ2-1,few,TGTGCCAGCAGCTTATCACCGGGGGGCGTTGAGCAGTTCTTC,CASSLSPGGVEQFF
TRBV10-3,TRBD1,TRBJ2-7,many,TGTGCCATCAGTGGGACAGGGCGCGAGCAGTACTTC,CAISGTGREQYF
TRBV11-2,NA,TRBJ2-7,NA,TGTGCCAGCAGCTTAGACAGGTTACAGCAGTACTTC,CASSLDRLQQYF
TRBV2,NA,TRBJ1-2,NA,TGTGCCAGCTCCCCTGAGGCAAGTCATGGCTACACCTTC,CASSPEASHGYTF
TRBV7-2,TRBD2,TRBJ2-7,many,TGTGCCAGCAGCCGCGGGGGGGCCGTCTACGAGCAGTACTTC,CASSRGGAVYEQYF
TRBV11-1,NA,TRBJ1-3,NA,TGTGCCAGCAGCTTAGTTGCCAGGTTTTCTCTTGGAAACACCATATATTTT,CASSLVARFSLGNTIYF
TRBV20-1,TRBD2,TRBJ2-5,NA,TGCAGCGCTAGAGCCCCAGCTAGCGGGCAAGAGACCCAGTACTTC,CSARAPASGQETQYF
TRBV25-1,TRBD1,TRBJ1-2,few,TGTGCCAGCAGTGAAAACAGGGGGGATGGCTACACCTTC,CASSENRGDGYTF
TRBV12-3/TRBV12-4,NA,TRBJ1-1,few,TGTGCCAGCAAGGCGTCGGCAGAAGAAGCTTTCTTT,CASKASAEEAFF
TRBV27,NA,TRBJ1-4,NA,TGTGCCAGCAGCAAACGTCCTAGTGGATCGAGTGAAAAACTGTTTTTT,CASSKRPSGSSEKLFF
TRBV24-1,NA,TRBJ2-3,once,TGTGCCTCCGAGGAGGGGGGCCTGACAGATACGCAGTATTTT,CASEEGGLTDTQYF
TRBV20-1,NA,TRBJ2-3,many,TGCAGTGCTTCCGGGACTAGCACAGATACGCAGTATTTT,CSASGTSTDTQYF
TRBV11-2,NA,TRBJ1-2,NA,TGTGCCAGCAGCTTCCTCCGGGCCGGGGAAGAGGATGGCTACACCTTC,CASSFLRAGEEDGYTF
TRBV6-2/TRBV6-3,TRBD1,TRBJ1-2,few,TGTGCCAGCAGGACTACGGGACGGACAGGGAGTTACGGCTACACCTTC,CASRTTGRTGSYGYTF
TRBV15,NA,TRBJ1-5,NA,TGTGCCACCAGCAGGGGGGACAATCAGCCCCAGCATTTT,CATSRGDNQPQHF
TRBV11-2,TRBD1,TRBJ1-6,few,TGTGCCAGCAGCTTAGAACTGGGGGGACAGGGGTCGAGCTCCTATAATTCACCCCTCCACTTT,CASSLELGGQGSSSYNSPLHF
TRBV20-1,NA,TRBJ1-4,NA,TGCAGTGCCAGGCACACTAATGAAAAACTGTTTTTT,CSARHTNEKLFF
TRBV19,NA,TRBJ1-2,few,TGTGCCAGCAGTTGGACTCTAGGGGAAAACTATGGCTACACCTTC,CASSWTLGENYGYTF
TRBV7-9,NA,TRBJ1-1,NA,TGTGCCAGCAGCCCCCGGGGGGCAGTGAACACTGAAGCTTTCTTT,CASSPRGAVNTEAFF
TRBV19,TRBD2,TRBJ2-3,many,TGTGCCAGTAGGGACGCGGGAGAGGGAGATACGCAGTATTTT,CASRDAGEGDTQYF
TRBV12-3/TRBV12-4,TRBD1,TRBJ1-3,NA,TGTGCCAGCAGTTCCTGGACAGGCCGGGACACCATATATTTT,CASSSWTGRDTIYF
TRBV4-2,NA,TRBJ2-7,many,TGTGCCAGCAGCCAAGAAGTGGCAGGGCGCCCGCGGGAGCAGTACTTC,CASSQEVAGRPREQYF
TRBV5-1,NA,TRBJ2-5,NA,TGCGCCAGCAGCCCCGACGGTATTTGGAGAGAGACCCAGTACTTC,CASSPDGIWRETQYF
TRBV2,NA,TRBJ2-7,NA,TGTGCCAGCAGTGACTTCCAGGGGAGCACCTACGAGCAGTACTTC,CASSDFQGSTYEQYF
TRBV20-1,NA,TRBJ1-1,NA,TGCAGTGGGGGGCGGGACCCTGAAGCTTTCTTT,CSGGRDPEAFF
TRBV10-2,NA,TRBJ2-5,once,TGCGCCAGCAGTGAGCACGGGGTAGGGCAGCCCCAGTACTTC,CASSEHGVGQPQYF
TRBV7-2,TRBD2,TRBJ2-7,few,TGTGCCAGCAGCTTACAGACGGGACTAGCATCCTACGAGCAGTACTTC,CASSLQTGLASYEQYF
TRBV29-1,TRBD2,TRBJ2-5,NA,TGCAGCCCATTTGGGCTAGCGGGAGATCAAGAGACCCAGTACTTC,CSPFGLAGDQETQYF
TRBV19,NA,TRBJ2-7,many,TGTGCCAGTAGTGGACTCAGCGCTCCCTACCAGTACTTC,CASSGLSAPYQYF
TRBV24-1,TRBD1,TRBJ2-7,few,TGTGCCACCAGTGGAGGGACAGCAAACAGCTACGAGCAGTACTTC,CATSGGTANSYEQYF
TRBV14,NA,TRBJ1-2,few,TGTGCCAGCGACTTATGGGAAAATACTATCTATGGCTACACCTTC,CASDLWENTIYGYTF
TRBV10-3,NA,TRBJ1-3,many,TGTGCCATCAGTGGGACTGATGGAAACACCATATATTTT,CAISGTDGNTIYF